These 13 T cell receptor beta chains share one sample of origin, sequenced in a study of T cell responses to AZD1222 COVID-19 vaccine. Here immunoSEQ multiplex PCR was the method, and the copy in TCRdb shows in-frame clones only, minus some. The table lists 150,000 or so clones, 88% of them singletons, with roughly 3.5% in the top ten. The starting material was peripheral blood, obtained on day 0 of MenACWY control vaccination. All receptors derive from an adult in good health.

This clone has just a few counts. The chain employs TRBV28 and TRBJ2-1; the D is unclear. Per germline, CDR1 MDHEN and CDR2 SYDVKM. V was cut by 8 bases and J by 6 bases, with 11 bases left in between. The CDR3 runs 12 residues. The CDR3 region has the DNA TGTGCCAGCGGCCTGGTAGGCAATGAGCAGTTCTTC. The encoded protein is CASGLVGNEQFF.

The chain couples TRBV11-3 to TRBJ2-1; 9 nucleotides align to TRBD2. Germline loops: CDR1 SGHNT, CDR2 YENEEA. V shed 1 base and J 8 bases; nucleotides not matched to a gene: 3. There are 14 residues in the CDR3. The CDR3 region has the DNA TGTGCCAGCAGCTTAGCTAGCGGGATTGATGAGCAGTTCTTC. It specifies CASSLASGIDEQFF.

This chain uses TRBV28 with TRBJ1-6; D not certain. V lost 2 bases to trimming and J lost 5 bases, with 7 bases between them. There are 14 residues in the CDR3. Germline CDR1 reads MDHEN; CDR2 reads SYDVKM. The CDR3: CASSLRSNNSPLHF. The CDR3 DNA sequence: TGTGCCAGCAGTTTACGCAGCAATAATTCACCCCTCCACTTT.

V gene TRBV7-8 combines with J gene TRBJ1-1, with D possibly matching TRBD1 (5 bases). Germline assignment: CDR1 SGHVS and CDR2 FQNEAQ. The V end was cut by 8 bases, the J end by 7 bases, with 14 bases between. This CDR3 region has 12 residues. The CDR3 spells CASSGFRGEAFF. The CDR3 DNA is TGTGCCAGCTCAGGGTTTAGAGGTGAAGCTTTCTTT.

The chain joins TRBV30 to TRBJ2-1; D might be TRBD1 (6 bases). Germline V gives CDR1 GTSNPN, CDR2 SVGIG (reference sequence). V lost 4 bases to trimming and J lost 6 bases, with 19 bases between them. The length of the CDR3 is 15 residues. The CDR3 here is CAWNILDRKFNEQFF. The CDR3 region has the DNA TGTGCCTGGAATATCTTGGACAGAAAGTTCAATGAGCAGTTCTTC.

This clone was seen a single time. CDR3: CASSLSLSSYEQYF. CDR3 DNA: TGTGCCAGCAGCTTAAGTCTCAGCTCCTACGAGCAGTACTTC. The V and J genes are TRBV7-9 and TRBJ2-7; D gene ambiguous. Deletions cut 2 bases from V and 0 bases from J, with 8 bases between. The CDR3 totals 14 residues. Per the germline V gene, CDR1 is SEHNR and CDR2 is FQNEAQ (reference sequence).

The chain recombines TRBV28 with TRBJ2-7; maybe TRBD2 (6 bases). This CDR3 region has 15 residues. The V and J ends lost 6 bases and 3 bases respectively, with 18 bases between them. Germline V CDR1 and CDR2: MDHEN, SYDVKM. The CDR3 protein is CASRKKRARFYEQYF. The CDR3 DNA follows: TGTGCCAGCAGGAAAAAGCGGGCACGATTCTACGAGCAGTACTTC.

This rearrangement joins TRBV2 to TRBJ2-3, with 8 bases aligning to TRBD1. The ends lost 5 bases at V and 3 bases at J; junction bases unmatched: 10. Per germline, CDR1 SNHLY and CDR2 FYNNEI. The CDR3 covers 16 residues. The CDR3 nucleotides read TGTGCCAGCAGTTATTATGGACAGGGAAGGACAGATACGCAGTATTTT. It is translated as CASSYYGQGRTDTQYF.

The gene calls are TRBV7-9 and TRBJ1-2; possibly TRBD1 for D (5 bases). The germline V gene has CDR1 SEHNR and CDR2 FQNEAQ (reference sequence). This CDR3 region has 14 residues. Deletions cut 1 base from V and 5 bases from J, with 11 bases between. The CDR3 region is CASSLGFRVYGYTF. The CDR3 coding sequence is TGTGCCAGCAGCTTAGGTTTCAGGGTGTATGGCTACACCTTC.

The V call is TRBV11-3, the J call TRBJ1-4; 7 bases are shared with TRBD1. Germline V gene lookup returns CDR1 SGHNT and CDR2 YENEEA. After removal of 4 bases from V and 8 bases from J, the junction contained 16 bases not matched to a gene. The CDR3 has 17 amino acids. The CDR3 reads CASSSLPGTDPREKLFF. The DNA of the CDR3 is TGTGCCAGCAGCTCCTTACCCGGGACAGACCCTAGGGAAAAACTGTTTTTT.

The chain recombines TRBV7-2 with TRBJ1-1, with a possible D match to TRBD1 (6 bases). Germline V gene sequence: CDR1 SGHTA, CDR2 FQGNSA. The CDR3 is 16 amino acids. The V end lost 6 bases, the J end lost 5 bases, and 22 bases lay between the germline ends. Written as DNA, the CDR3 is TGTGCCAGCAGTTTCTCTAGGAGGGAGGGGGGGACTGAAGCTTTCTTT. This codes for CASSFSRREGGTEAFF.

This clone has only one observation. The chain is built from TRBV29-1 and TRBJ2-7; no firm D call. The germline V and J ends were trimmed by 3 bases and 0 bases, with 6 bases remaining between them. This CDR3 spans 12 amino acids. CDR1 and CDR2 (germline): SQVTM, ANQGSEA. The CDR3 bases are TGCAGCGTTGATACGAACTCCTACGAGCAGTACTTC. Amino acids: CSVDTNSYEQYF.

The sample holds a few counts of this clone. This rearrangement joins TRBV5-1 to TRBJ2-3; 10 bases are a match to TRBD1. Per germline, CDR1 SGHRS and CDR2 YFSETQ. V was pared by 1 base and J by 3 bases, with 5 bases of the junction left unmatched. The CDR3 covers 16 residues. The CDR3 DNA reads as TGCGCCAGCAGCTTGATAGGGACAGGGGCTACAGATACGCAGTATTTT. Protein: CASSLIGTGATDTQYF.